The rows below give T cell receptor beta chains drawn from one sample of a study of blood T cells in healthy people across ages. Using its own MiXCR run on the 5' RACE reads, TCRdb lists one record per CDR3 protein. The table has about 570,000 distinct CDR3 sequences, 25% to 30% seen once. Input material: blood. Every receptor here comes from a woman aged 70-85 years in good health. Each CDR3 is given with its conserved first and last residue. D genes are given only for firm matches. Rows give clone size only sometimes, using once, few, many, or a class for an expanded clone.

>TRBJ1-1|TRBD1|TRBV4-1|.
CASSPRQGPNTEAFF
TGCGCCAGCAGCCCTAGACAGGGGCCGAACACTGAAGCTTTCTTT
>TRBJ2-1|.|TRBV7-2|few
CASSFGLVYNEQFF
TGTGCCAGCAGCTTCGGACTCGTATACAATGAGCAGTTCTTC
>TRBJ2-3|.|TRBV7-8|few
CASSSGAGTRDTQYF
TGTGCCAGCAGCTCCGGGGCGGGGACGAGGGATACGCAGTATTTT
>TRBJ2-2|TRBD2|TRBV4-1|.
CASSQGASGNTGELFF
TGCGCCAGCAGCCAAGGGGCTAGCGGGAACACCGGGGAGCTGTTTTTT
>TRBJ2-7|.|TRBV7-2|few
CASLNHEQYF
TGTGCCAGCCTGAACCACGAGCAGTACTTC
>TRBJ2-7|TRBD1|TRBV20-1|few
CSAREGQAYYEQYF
TGCAGTGCTAGAGAGGGACAGGCCTACTACGAGCAGTACTTC
>TRBJ1-3|.|TRBV5-5|.
CASSNAGATRNTICF
TGTGCCAGCAGCAACGCGGGAGCCACCCGGAACACCATATGTTTT
>TRBJ1-4|.|TRBV29-1|.
CSVIGMNEKLFF
TGCAGCGTTATAGGGATGAATGAAAAACTGTTTTTT
>TRBJ2-3|.|TRBV12-3/TRBV12-4|few
CASTIGHSGDTQYF
TGTGCCAGCACTATTGGACACTCTGGCGATACGCAGTATTTT
>TRBJ2-3|.|TRBV4-2|few
CASSQGELARRLDTQYF
TGTGCCAGCAGCCAAGGAGAATTGGCTAGGCGGTTGGATACGCAGTATTTT
>TRBJ1-6|.|TRBV6-2/TRBV6-3|.
CASSYSTGWGATPLHF
TGTGCCAGCAGTTACTCAACAGGGTGGGGGGCGACGCCCCTCCACTTT
>TRBJ1-3|TRBD1|TRBV5-6|once
CASSGTGTVYSGNTIYF
TGTGCCAGCAGCGGGACAGGGACGGTTTACTCTGGAAACACCATATATTTT
>TRBJ2-7|.|TRBV6-5|.
CASSYSGIYEQYF
TGTGCCAGCAGTTACTCGGGTATTTACGAGCAGTACTTC
>TRBJ2-3|.|TRBV11-2|.
CASSGPPDTQYF
TGTGCCAGCAGTGGACCCCCCGATACGCAGTATTTT
>TRBJ2-5|TRBD1|TRBV18|few
CASSPRQIPDRDGETQYF
TGTGCCAGCTCACCTAGACAAATCCCGGACAGGGATGGAGAGACCCAGTACTTC
>TRBJ2-2|.|TRBV20-1|.
CSARSHGSTTGELFF
TGCAGTGCTAGATCTCACGGAAGCACGACCGGGGAGCTGTTTTTT
>TRBJ2-7|TRBD2|TRBV4-2|.
CASSQVIGSGGYEQYF
TGTGCCAGCAGCCAAGTAATAGGTAGCGGGGGATACGAGCAGTACTTC
>TRBJ2-1|TRBD2|TRBV7-2|.
CASSFRLAGNNEQFF
TGTGCCAGCAGCTTCCGACTAGCGGGGAACAATGAGCAGTTCTTC
>TRBJ1-3|.|TRBV4-3|few
CASSPGQSNSGNTIYF
TGCGCCAGCAGCCCAGGACAGTCTAACTCTGGAAACACCATATATTTT
>TRBJ1-4|.|TRBV9|many
CASSLQGTTNEKLFF
TGTGCCAGCAGCCTCCAGGGAACCACTAATGAAAAACTGTTTTTT
>TRBJ2-5|.|TRBV20-1|few
CSARDSGGGETQYF
TGCAGTGCTAGAGATTCCGGGGGTGGCGAGACCCAGTACTTC
>TRBJ1-2|TRBD1|TRBV7-9|few
CASSLAGTGGQDGYTF
TGTGCCAGCAGCTTAGCTGGGACAGGGGGCCAGGATGGCTACACCTTC
>TRBJ2-3|.|TRBV4-3|.
CASSHPGRGQGDTQYF
TGCGCCAGCAGCCACCCCGGGAGGGGGCAGGGAGATACGCAGTATTTT
>TRBJ1-1|TRBD1|TRBV7-3|few
CAHGTGERGTEAFF
TGTGCCCACGGGACAGGGGAGCGAGGGACTGAAGCTTTCTTT
>TRBJ1-1|.|TRBV6-1|.
CASSERGHTEAFF
TGTGCCAGCAGTGAAAGGGGACACACTGAAGCTTTCTTT
>TRBJ2-1|.|TRBV27|.
CASSLATWANEQFF
TGTGCCAGCAGTTTGGCGACGTGGGCCAATGAGCAGTTCTTC
>TRBJ1-5|.|TRBV7-2|.
CASSLSKGQPQHF
TGTGCCAGCAGCTTGAGTAAGGGGCAGCCCCAGCATTTT
>TRBJ1-4|.|TRBV9|few
CASSQGRGGNEKLFF
TGTGCCAGCAGCCAGGGAAGGGGAGGTAATGAAAAACTGTTTTTT
>TRBJ2-7|.|TRBV6-2/TRBV6-3|.
CASSYPRTLYEQYF
TGTGCCAGCAGTTATCCCCGCACCCTCTACGAGCAGTACTTC
>TRBJ1-5|TRBD1|TRBV20-1|few
CSARNLQGASNQPQHF
TGCAGTGCTCGAAATCTACAGGGGGCTAGCAATCAGCCCCAGCATTTT
>TRBJ1-2|.|TRBV6-2/TRBV6-3|few
CASRQQGMEGYTF
TGTGCCAGCAGACAACAGGGAATGGAGGGCTACACCTTC
>TRBJ1-1|.|TRBV5-1|.
CASSLGWGSEAFF
TGCGCCAGCAGTCTTGGGTGGGGGAGTGAAGCTTTCTTT
>TRBJ2-6|.|TRBV7-2|few
CASSPYQSGANVLTF
TGTGCCAGCAGCCCTTATCAATCTGGGGCCAACGTCCTGACTTTC
>TRBJ2-5|.|TRBV12-3/TRBV12-4|.
CASTLAVSQETQYF
TGTGCCAGCACTCTGGCTGTATCCCAAGAGACCCAGTACTTC
>TRBJ1-2|TRBD1|TRBV10-3|.
CAISEKTTGVGSYTF
TGTGCCATCAGTGAGAAAACAACAGGGGTAGGCAGCTACACCTTC
>TRBJ1-1|TRBD1|TRBV29-1|.
CSVEEGDSLNTEAFF
TGCAGCGTTGAAGAAGGGGACAGCCTTAACACTGAAGCTTTCTTT
>TRBJ2-1|TRBD2|TRBV7-3|few
CASSFSGGAAYNEQFF
TGTGCCAGCAGCTTTAGCGGGGGGGCCGCCTACAATGAGCAGTTCTTC
>TRBJ2-3|.|TRBV11-3|.
CASQGVRDTQYF
TGTGCCAGCCAAGGGGTGAGGGATACGCAGTATTTT
>TRBJ2-7|.|TRBV20-1|.
CSARLQAYEQYF
TGCAGTGCCAGGTTACAGGCCTACGAGCAGTACTTC
>TRBJ1-2|.|TRBV6-5|few
CAGRVGVDGYTF
TGTGCCGGCCGGGTGGGGGTGGATGGCTACACCTTC
>TRBJ1-2|.|TRBV5-1|few
CASSLGTRVGYTF
TGCGCCAGCAGCTTGGGAACGAGGGTGGGGTACACCTTC
>TRBJ2-5|.|TRBV7-2|.
CASTTQGGKTQYF
TGTGCCAGCACTACACAGGGAGGAAAGACCCAGTACTTC
>TRBJ2-6|.|TRBV6-5|few
CASSYSWGNSGANVLTF
TGTGCCAGCAGTTACTCTTGGGGCAACTCTGGGGCCAACGTCCTGACTTTC
>TRBJ2-3|TRBD2|TRBV20-1|few
CSAETHHSGGGDTQYF
TGCAGTGCTGAAACCCATCATAGCGGGGGTGGAGATACGCAGTATTTT
>TRBJ1-4|.|TRBV7-9|many
CASSLGTENEKLFF
TGTGCCAGCAGCTTAGGGACAGAGAATGAAAAACTGTTTTTT
>TRBJ2-2|TRBD1|TRBV7-2|.
CASSPDRVGTGELFF
TGTGCCAGCAGCCCAGACAGGGTCGGAACCGGGGAGCTGTTTTTT
>TRBJ2-5|.|TRBV20-1|.
CSAPGLLETQYF
TGCAGTGCTCCAGGACTGTTAGAGACCCAGTACTTC
>TRBJ2-3|TRBD2|TRBV20-1|many
CSARVGGISTDTQYF
TGCAGTGCTAGAGTCGGGGGGATTAGCACAGATACGCAGTATTTT
>TRBJ1-5|.|TRBV20-1|few
CSARLGSDQPQHF
TGCAGTGCTAGATTAGGTTCCGATCAGCCCCAGCATTTT
>TRBJ2-7|.|TRBV6-2/TRBV6-3|.
CASWGSWDTYEQYF
TGTGCCAGCTGGGGGTCGTGGGATACCTACGAGCAGTACTTC
>TRBJ2-5|.|TRBV29-1|.
CSVGGRQEAQYF
TGCAGCGTTGGGGGGCGACAAGAGGCCCAGTACTTC
>TRBJ2-3|.|TRBV20-1|.
CSARAAQRGTQYF
TGCAGTGCTAGAGCTGCTCAACGGGGTACGCAGTATTTT
>TRBJ2-2|.|TRBV3-1|few
CASSQSGNTGELFF
TGTGCCAGCAGCCAATCTGGGAACACCGGGGAGCTGTTTTTT
>TRBJ2-7|TRBD1|TRBV5-5|few
CASSLGDRWYEQYF
TGTGCCAGCAGCTTGGGGGACAGGTGGTACGAGCAGTACTTC
>TRBJ2-7|.|TRBV5-6|.
CASRFLRLGATYEQYF
TGTGCCAGCAGATTCCTTAGGCTGGGGGCCACCTACGAGCAGTACTTC
>TRBJ2-1|.|TRBV10-3|.
CAISISWQEVDEQFF
TGTGCCATCAGTATCTCCTGGCAGGAAGTTGATGAGCAGTTCTTC
>TRBJ2-6|.|TRBV5-1|few
CASSLGSHSGANVLTF
TGCGCCAGCAGCTTGGGTTCCCACTCTGGGGCCAACGTCCTGACTTTC
>TRBJ2-5|.|TRBV7-6|.
CASRSKETQYF
TGTGCCAGCAGATCGAAAGAGACCCAGTACTTC
>TRBJ2-3|.|TRBV29-1|many
CSVARGSTDTQYF
TGCAGCGTTGCTCGGGGTAGCACAGATACGCAGTATTTT
>TRBJ1-2|.|TRBV4-2|few
CASSQDRYGYTF
TGTGCCAGCAGCCAGGACCGCTATGGCTACACCTTC